The rows below give T cell receptor beta chains drawn from one sample of a study of post-analysis software for immune sequencing data. TCRdb re-called the PCR reads through MiXCR, storing one row per CDR3 protein. The sample has some 700,000 distinct CDR3 sequences, approximately 60% seen once. The specimen sequenced was blood. These receptors were collected from a girl aged 2-10 years with multiple sclerosis. Both conserved end residues are part of each CDR3. Each record gives: J gene, clone size, V gene, D gene, CDR3 protein, CDR3 DNA. The D gene is left open where the match is weak. Clone size appears in some rows only: once, few, many, or a class for an expanded clone.

TRBJ2-7,NA,TRBV7-2,NA,CASSLDAGDYEQYF,TGTGCCAGCAGCTTAGACGCAGGGGACTACGAGCAGTACTTC
TRBJ2-7,few,TRBV7-8,TRBD1,CASSFLGQGDYYEQYF,TGTGCCAGCAGCTTTTTGGGACAGGGCGATTACTACGAGCAGTACTTC
TRBJ2-1,few,TRBV20-1,TRBD2,CSATGLAGGPQFF,TGCAGTGCAACGGGACTAGCGGGAGGGCCGCAGTTCTTC
TRBJ2-1,few,TRBV12-3/TRBV12-4,TRBD2,CASSSGTSPHNEQFF,TGTGCCAGCAGTTCCGGGACTAGCCCTCACAATGAGCAGTTCTTC
TRBJ1-2,NA,TRBV12-3/TRBV12-4,NA,CASSKNYGYTF,TGTGCCAGCAGCAAAAATTATGGCTACACCTTC
TRBJ1-2,NA,TRBV2,NA,CASSESRYGYTF,TGTGCCAGCAGTGAAAGCAGATATGGCTACACCTTC
TRBJ2-5,NA,TRBV6-1,NA,CASSPTVWTLAQETQYF,TGTGCCAGCAGTCCCACAGTCTGGACCCTTGCTCAAGAGACCCAGTACTTC
TRBJ2-4,once,TRBV5-6,TRBD1,CASSSPILTGRDIQYF,TGTGCCAGCAGCTCACCCATACTGACAGGGAGAGACATTCAGTACTTC
TRBJ2-1,once,TRBV5-1,TRBD1,CASRPTGGLDNEQFF,TGCGCCAGCAGGCCCACAGGGGGCCTGGACAATGAGCAGTTCTTC
TRBJ1-1,NA,TRBV20-1,NA,CSASMRHGLNTEAFF,TGCAGTGCTAGTATGAGGCACGGGTTGAACACTGAAGCTTTCTTT
TRBJ2-4,NA,TRBV18,TRBD2,CASSPPDAGGQNIQYF,TGTGCCAGCTCACCACCAGACGCGGGAGGACAAAACATTCAGTACTTC
TRBJ2-5,NA,TRBV20-1,TRBD1,CSAHGQGRETQYF,TGCAGTGCTCACGGACAGGGGAGAGAGACCCAGTACTTC
TRBJ2-1,NA,TRBV7-9,TRBD2,CASSLDGAGGPNEQFF,TGTGCCAGCAGCTTAGATGGAGCGGGAGGACCTAATGAGCAGTTCTTC
TRBJ1-1,NA,TRBV7-2,NA,CASSRRGRGTEAFF,TGTGCCAGCAGCCGCAGGGGAAGGGGCACTGAAGCTTTCTTT
TRBJ2-7,once,TRBV5-1,TRBD2,CASSRGLAGSTYEQYF,TGCGCCAGCAGCCGAGGACTAGCGGGGTCAACCTACGAGCAGTACTTC
TRBJ2-7,few,TRBV5-1,TRBD1,CASSLAPTGVPSYEQYF,TGCGCCAGCAGCTTGGCACCAACAGGGGTGCCCTCCTACGAGCAGTACTTC
TRBJ2-1,NA,TRBV20-1,TRBD2,CSASGWTSGSYNEQFF,TGCAGTGCTAGCGGCTGGACTAGCGGATCCTACAATGAGCAGTTCTTC
TRBJ2-3,NA,TRBV20-1,NA,CSALRAGSTDTQYF,TGCAGTGCTCTAAGGGCCGGAAGCACAGATACGCAGTATTTT
TRBJ2-1,NA,TRBV20-1,NA,CSAREPLEQFF,TGCAGTGCGCGGGAACCACTAGAACAGTTCTTC
TRBJ1-2,NA,TRBV12-3/TRBV12-4,NA,CASSSLGTWDYGYTF,TGTGCCAGCAGTTCGTTAGGGACGTGGGACTATGGCTACACCTTC
TRBJ2-3,few,TRBV9,NA,CASSVGRDSQYF,TGTGCCAGCAGCGTAGGGCGGGACTCGCAGTATTTT
TRBJ1-2,NA,TRBV6-5,NA,CASSYTGRNYGYTF,TGTGCCAGCAGTTACACCGGGAGGAACTATGGCTACACCTTC
TRBJ2-1,NA,TRBV7-3,NA,CASSLEIYNEQFF,TGTGCCAGCAGCTTAGAGATTTACAATGAGCAGTTCTTC
TRBJ2-1,NA,TRBV20-1,TRBD2,CSASKGLAATSPYNEQFF,TGCAGTGCCAGCAAGGGACTAGCGGCAACTAGTCCCTACAATGAGCAGTTCTTC
TRBJ2-7,once,TRBV11-2,TRBD2,CASGQSQAGEEQYF,TGTGCCAGCGGACAATCTCAGGCGGGAGAAGAGCAGTACTTC
TRBJ2-3,NA,TRBV30,TRBD2,CASEAGVQADTQYF,TGTGCCTCTGAAGCGGGAGTGCAGGCAGATACGCAGTATTTT
TRBJ2-1,NA,TRBV29-1,NA,CSVERGGKHYEQFF,TGCAGCGTTGAGAGGGGGGGAAAACACTATGAGCAGTTCTTC
TRBJ2-3,NA,TRBV20-1,TRBD2,CSAIGPGGAGDTQYF,TGCAGTGCTATTGGGCCCGGGGGGGCCGGTGATACGCAGTATTTT
TRBJ1-2,few,TRBV29-1,NA,CSVEVHSYGYTF,TGCAGCGTTGAAGTCCACAGCTATGGCTACACCTTC
TRBJ2-1,few,TRBV7-3,NA,CASSTGGGTYNEQFF,TGTGCCAGCAGCACAGGTGGGGGAACCTACAATGAGCAGTTCTTC
TRBJ2-7,NA,TRBV11-2,NA,CASSSLGDPYEQYF,TGTGCCAGCAGCTCGTTGGGGGATCCCTACGAGCAGTACTTC
TRBJ2-7,few,TRBV29-1,TRBD2,CSAWGTSGIYEQYF,TGCAGCGCGTGGGGGACTAGCGGGATTTACGAGCAGTACTTC
TRBJ2-1,once,TRBV7-6,NA,CASSSYRAEYDNEQFF,TGTGCCAGCAGCTCTTACAGGGCTGAATATGACAATGAGCAGTTCTTC
TRBJ2-5,NA,TRBV20-1,TRBD2,CSATTGGLAGEEQYF,TGCAGTGCAACAACAGGGGGACTAGCGGGAGAAGAGCAGTACTTC
TRBJ2-4,NA,TRBV7-2,NA,CASSGRVGDIQYF,TGTGCCAGCAGCGGAAGGGTCGGAGACATTCAGTACTTC
TRBJ1-4,few,TRBV7-9,NA,CASSPTEAGNEKLFF,TGTGCCAGCAGCCCGACGGAGGCCGGGAATGAAAAACTGTTTTTT
TRBJ2-1,NA,TRBV27,NA,CAITRGNNEQFF,TGTGCCATTACCAGGGGTAACAATGAGCAGTTCTTC
TRBJ2-4,NA,TRBV29-1,NA,CSVRDSPGSDIQYF,TGCAGCGTCCGGGACTCCCCAGGATCGGACATTCAGTACTTC
TRBJ2-7,few,TRBV29-1,TRBD2,CSVENVAGGEQYF,TGCAGCGTAGAAAACGTAGCGGGAGGGGAGCAGTACTTC
TRBJ2-5,NA,TRBV7-9,NA,CASSLGVSGTQYF,TGTGCCAGCAGCTTAGGGGTTAGCGGGACCCAGTACTTC
TRBJ2-1,NA,TRBV5-5,TRBD2,CASSFVGGAGGGGNEQFF,TGTGCCAGCAGCTTTGTGGGAGGTGCGGGAGGCGGGGGGAATGAGCAGTTCTTC
TRBJ1-1,NA,TRBV29-1,TRBD1,CSVVLRQTGKVWYTEAFF,TGCAGCGTTGTGCTCCGCCAGACAGGGAAGGTTTGGTACACTGAAGCTTTCTTT
TRBJ2-7,NA,TRBV7-9,NA,CASSLGQGRYDEQYF,TGTGCCAGCAGCTTAGGTCAGGGAAGGTATGACGAGCAGTACTTC
TRBJ2-3,NA,TRBV9,NA,CASSVMATYTDTQYF,TGTGCCAGCAGCGTAATGGCGACTTACACAGATACGCAGTATTTT
TRBJ2-7,NA,TRBV12-3/TRBV12-4,NA,CASRATGTVEQYF,TGTGCCAGCAGAGCTACAGGGACTGTCGAGCAGTACTTC
TRBJ2-5,few,TRBV12-3/TRBV12-4,NA,CASSFGAEKTQYF,TGTGCCAGCAGTTTTGGGGCGGAGAAGACCCAGTACTTC
TRBJ2-1,NA,TRBV7-8,NA,CASSLRQREQFF,TGTGCCAGCAGCTTAAGGCAGCGTGAGCAGTTCTTC
TRBJ2-1,NA,TRBV7-2,NA,CASSLVFSGGLDEQFF,TGTGCCAGCAGCTTAGTGTTTAGCGGCGGTCTCGATGAGCAGTTCTTC